Each of the 14 T cell receptor beta chains below was sequenced from the same sample in a study of cytomegalovirus exposure and HLA in healthy donors. Using immunoSEQ multiplex PCR, the repertoire was profiled, and TCRdb retains in-frame clones only, with some absent. The table lists some 130,000 clones, 70% to 85% of them singletons. The sequencing sample was made of PBMCs. These receptors came from a man younger than 40 in good health and CMV-seropositive.

V and J are TRBV29-1 and TRBJ2-3, with TRBD2 matching 15 bases. Germline CDR1 reads SQVTM; CDR2 reads ANQGSEA. The CDR3 extends over 15 amino acids. J lost 4 bases, V lost 7 bases, and 6 bases had no gene match. The CDR3 loop is CSATGLAGGSDTQYF. The CDR3 DNA reads TGCAGCGCGACGGGACTAGCGGGAGGATCAGATACGCAGTATTTT.

The chain employs TRBV7-8 and TRBJ2-1; 11 bases are a match to TRBD1. Germline V CDR1 and CDR2: SGHVS, FQNEAQ. The CDR3 contains 15 residues. J gave up 8 bases and V 5 bases, and 8 bases lay outside the gene matches. The CDR3 region is CASSHGQGAVDEQFF. CDR3 bases: TGTGCCAGCAGCCACGGACAGGGGGCTGTGGATGAGCAGTTCTTC.

The chain carries TRBV6-1 and TRBJ1-2; 8 bases are a match to TRBD1. The CDR3 sequence is 17 residues long. Germline V lookup: CDR1 MNHNS, CDR2 SASEGT. The V segment lost 4 bases and the J segment 4 bases; nucleotides outside the gene matches: 14. CDR3 nucleotide sequence: TGTGCCAGCAGTGGGGAGTTCGGACCAGGGGGCGGCTATGGCTACACCTTC. Translated: CASSGEFGPGGGYGYTF.

The genes are TRBV27 and TRBJ1-1; D is unresolved. V was pared by 2 bases and J by 3 bases, with 13 bases between. The CDR3 runs 15 residues. CDR1 MNHEY and CDR2 SMNVEV come from the germline V gene (reference sequence). The CDR3 DNA reads as TGTGCCAGCAGTTTAGGGGTTGCGGGCTACACTGAAGCTTTCTTT. Its protein product is CASSLGVAGYTEAFF.

Only one count was recorded for this clone. This chain connects TRBV19 to TRBJ2-6; the match to TRBD1 covers 9 bases. The CDR3 runs 14 residues. Germline CDR1 is LNHDA and CDR2 is SQIVND (reference sequence). V trimming: 5 bases; J trimming: 11 bases; junction bases outside the gene matches: 7. In nucleotides, the CDR3 is TGTGCCAGTAGTCCTGGACAGGGGATCCACGTCCTGACTTTC. It encodes CASSPGQGIHVLTF.

This clone came up a few times. The J gene is TRBJ1-2, the V gene TRBV7-2, with 7 bases aligning to TRBD1. After removal of 5 bases from V and 3 bases from J, the junction contained 6 bases not matched to a gene. The CDR3 is 14 residues long. Germline-derived CDR1 and CDR2 are SGHTA and FQGNSA. CDR3 bases: TGTGCCAGCAGCCCTGGACAGGATTACTATGGCTACACCTTC. This gives the protein CASSPGQDYYGYTF.

The J gene is TRBJ2-4, the V gene TRBV6-6; TRBD2 agrees at 11 bases. From germline, CDR1 is MNHNY and CDR2 SVGAGI (reference sequence). The CDR3 has 15 amino acids. The V and J ends lost 6 bases and 6 bases, in that order; junction bases with no gene match: 7. The CDR3 reads CASSRSGGAPNIQYF. CDR3 nucleotides: TGTGCCAGCAGCCGTAGCGGGGGGGCCCCAAACATTCAGTACTTC.

As DNA, the CDR3 is TGTGCCAGTAGCCGATCGTCGGTAGGGACAGGGACTTTTAACTATGGCTACACCTTC. It specifies CASSRSSVGTGTFNYGYTF. The chain carries TRBV19 and TRBJ1-2; 9 bases map to TRBD1. The V gene end was trimmed by 6 bases and the J gene end by 1 base; junction bases not matched to a gene: 18. The CDR3 spans 19 residues. CDR1 and CDR2 (germline): LNHDA, SQIVND (reference sequence).

In this sample, this clone turned up a few times. This rearrangement joins TRBV5-4 to TRBJ1-1; 7 bases fit TRBD1. The junction had 2 bases not matched to a gene; V was cut back by 3 bases and J by 0 bases. Per the germline V gene, CDR1 is SGHNT and CDR2 is YYREEE (reference sequence). The CDR3 has 14 amino acids. As DNA, the CDR3 is TGTGCCAGCAGCTGGGGACAGATGAACACTGAAGCTTTCTTT. Its translation is CASSWGQMNTEAFF.

The chain couples TRBV7-3 to TRBJ2-3; 9 positions match TRBD2. J gave up 3 bases and V 5 bases, and 3 bases lay outside the gene matches. The CDR3 is made up of 14 amino acids. The germline V gene has CDR1 SGHTA and CDR2 FQGTGA. The CDR3 nucleotides read TGTGCCAGCAGCCCGGGACTAGCAACAGATACGCAGTATTTT. Protein sequence: CASSPGLATDTQYF.

The chain uses TRBV11-1 and TRBJ2-5; D remains unclear. Germline V gives CDR1 SGHAT, CDR2 FQDESV (reference sequence). The CDR3 consists of 14 residues. The V end was cut by 1 base, the J end by 4 bases, with 10 bases between. The CDR3 DNA reads as TGTGCCAGCAGCTTAGAGCGCACCAGAGAGACCCAGTACTTC. It is translated as CASSLERTRETQYF.

J is TRBJ2-7 and V is TRBV19; the match to TRBD2 covers 8 bases. Trimming at V came to 5 bases and at J to 0 bases, leaving 12 bases not matched to a gene. The CDR3 spans 17 residues. Germline V gives CDR1 LNHDA, CDR2 SQIVND (reference sequence). The CDR3 sequence: CASSPPRSAGVSYEQYF. The CDR3 region has the DNA TGTGCCAGTAGTCCTCCCCGATCAGCGGGAGTCTCCTACGAGCAGTACTTC.

The chain employs TRBV2 and TRBJ1-2; D not resolved. The CDR3 has 13 residues. Trimming removed 6 bases from V and 7 bases from J, with 15 bases in between. Germline V gene sequence: CDR1 SNHLY, CDR2 FYNNEI. This chain's CDR3 is CASRAGPRGGYTF. The DNA of the CDR3 is TGTGCCAGCAGGGCCGGGCCTCGGGGTGGCTACACCTTC.

This chain connects TRBV10-3 to TRBJ1-2, with D hard to call. This CDR3 is built from 14 residues. CDR1 and CDR2 (germline): ENHRY, SYGVKD. The ends were cut back, 2 bases at V and 4 bases at J, with 11 bases in the middle. The CDR3 spells CAISETGGGYGYTF. CDR3 nucleotides: TGTGCCATCAGTGAGACGGGAGGAGGCTATGGCTACACCTTC.